A selection of T cell receptor beta chains follows, all from one sample in a study of early T cells in non-severe SARS-CoV-2 infection. TCRdb reanalysed the 5' RACE reads using MiXCR and keeps one entry per CDR3 protein. The sample has about 56,000 distinct CDR3 sequences; roughly a tenth are singletons. The sample was whole blood. The receptor source for this set is an adult who was a healthcare worker with PCR-confirmed SARS-CoV-2 infection or an uninfected control (not recorded which). CDR3s include the opening cysteine and the closing phenylalanine or tryptophan. Each record gives: CDR3 protein, CDR3 DNA, clone size, D gene, J gene, V gene. A D gene is named only where the DNA matches it firmly. Clone size is shown for a subset of rows, as once, few, many or a class of expanded clone.

CDR3: CASSNPSGINNEQFF
DNA: TGTGCCAGTAGTAATCCTAGCGGGATCAACAATGAGCAGTTCTTC
size: -
D: TRBD2
J: TRBJ2-1
V: TRBV19

CDR3: CASILGGSHSAAQYF
DNA: TGTGCCAGCATTTTAGGTGGCTCACACTCAGCTGCGCAGTATTTT
size: once
D: -
J: TRBJ2-3
V: TRBV6-6

CDR3: CASSRGTGGTEAFF
DNA: TGTGCCAGCAGTCGTGGGACAGGGGGCACTGAAGCTTTCTTT
size: many
D: TRBD1
J: TRBJ1-1
V: TRBV12-3/TRBV12-4

CDR3: CSARDSAGGHYNEQFF
DNA: TGCAGTGCTAGAGATTCGGCGGGAGGCCACTACAATGAGCAGTTCTTC
size: few
D: TRBD2
J: TRBJ2-1
V: TRBV20-1

CDR3: CSAQPGVFYSEQYF
DNA: TGCAGTGCACAACCAGGGGTCTTTTACTCCGAGCAGTACTTC
size: many
D: -
J: TRBJ2-7
V: TRBV20-1

CDR3: CASSWTWDGEDTQYF
DNA: TGTGCCAGCAGCTGGACTTGGGACGGGGAAGATACGCAGTATTTT
size: many
D: -
J: TRBJ2-3
V: TRBV7-2

CDR3: CASSRYTPNEQFF
DNA: TGTGCCAGCAGTAGATATACCCCGAATGAGCAGTTCTTC
size: many
D: -
J: TRBJ2-1
V: TRBV7-8

CDR3: CASSFPGLGAFF
DNA: TGTGCCAGCAGTTTCCCCGGCCTCGGGGCTTTCTTT
size: -
D: -
J: TRBJ1-1
V: TRBV12-3/TRBV12-4

CDR3: CSARRGSSYNEQFF
DNA: TGCAGCGCCCGGCGGGGATCAAGCTACAATGAGCAGTTCTTC
size: -
D: -
J: TRBJ2-1
V: TRBV29-1

CDR3: CASSDSRNNEQFF
DNA: TGTGCCAGCAGTGATTCTAGGAACAATGAGCAGTTCTTC
size: -
D: -
J: TRBJ2-1
V: TRBV2

CDR3: CASRSGGLSQQGTQYF
DNA: TGTGCCAGCAGAAGTGGGGGGCTATCACAACAGGGGACGCAGTATTTT
size: few
D: -
J: TRBJ2-3
V: TRBV6-5

CDR3: CASSQDPGRVYEQYF
DNA: TGCGCCAGCAGCCAAGATCCCGGCAGAGTCTACGAGCAGTACTTC
size: many
D: -
J: TRBJ2-7
V: TRBV4-1

CDR3: CSVAGVAEAFF
DNA: TGCAGCGTCGCAGGGGTGGCTGAAGCTTTCTTT
size: few
D: -
J: TRBJ1-1
V: TRBV29-1

CDR3: CASSLRRDSENYGYTF
DNA: TGTGCCAGCAGCTTAAGGCGGGACAGCGAAAACTATGGCTACACCTTC
size: -
D: TRBD1
J: TRBJ1-2
V: TRBV7-8

CDR3: CASSPGGQGPSNSPLHF
DNA: TGTGCCAGCAGCCCTGGAGGACAGGGGCCCTCTAATTCACCCCTCCACTTT
size: few
D: TRBD1
J: TRBJ1-6
V: TRBV27

CDR3: CASSYKGTSALNEQFF
DNA: TGTGCCAGCAGTTACAAAGGGACTAGCGCCCTCAATGAGCAGTTCTTC
size: -
D: TRBD2
J: TRBJ2-1
V: TRBV6-5

CDR3: CASSVEPEATEAFF
DNA: TGTGCCAGCAGCGTCGAGCCCGAGGCGACTGAAGCTTTCTTT
size: few
D: -
J: TRBJ1-1
V: TRBV9

CDR3: CASSLDPRNVNEQYF
DNA: TGTGCCAGCAGCCTCGATCCTCGGAATGTCAACGAGCAGTACTTC
size: once
D: -
J: TRBJ2-7
V: TRBV7-2

CDR3: CASSYPEGTTDTQYF
DNA: TGTGCCAGCAGTTACCCCGAGGGGACTACAGATACGCAGTATTTT
size: -
D: -
J: TRBJ2-3
V: TRBV12-3/TRBV12-4

CDR3: CATSDLGSTVTTSAEAFF
DNA: TGTGCCACCAGTGATTTAGGGTCGACGGTAACTACTAGCGCTGAAGCTTTCTTT
size: few
D: -
J: TRBJ1-1
V: TRBV24-1

CDR3: CASSLGQGSTEAFF
DNA: TGCGCCAGCAGCTTGGGACAGGGAAGCACTGAAGCTTTCTTT
size: -
D: TRBD1
J: TRBJ1-1
V: TRBV5-1

CDR3: CSVQQGANEQYF
DNA: TGCAGTGTTCAACAGGGCGCCAACGAGCAGTACTTC
size: many
D: -
J: TRBJ2-7
V: TRBV20-1

CDR3: CASSTRQGFTDTQYF
DNA: TGTGCCAGCAGCACCCGACAGGGCTTCACAGATACGCAGTATTTT
size: many
D: TRBD1
J: TRBJ2-3
V: TRBV7-8

CDR3: CASSLDLLTEAFF
DNA: TGCGCCAGCAGCTTGGATCTACTCACTGAAGCTTTCTTT
size: -
D: -
J: TRBJ1-1
V: TRBV5-1

CDR3: CASSSYRPRGYTF
DNA: TGTGCCAGCAGTTCGTACAGGCCCCGTGGCTACACCTTC
size: -
D: -
J: TRBJ1-2
V: TRBV6-7

CDR3: CASSPDGVSGRLASYEQYF
DNA: TGTGCCAGCTCACCAGATGGAGTTAGCGGGAGGCTGGCCTCCTACGAGCAGTACTTC
size: few
D: TRBD2
J: TRBJ2-7
V: TRBV18

CDR3: CASSPQTVSYEQYF
DNA: TGTGCCAGCTCACCGCAGACAGTTTCCTACGAGCAGTACTTC
size: many
D: -
J: TRBJ2-7
V: TRBV18

CDR3: CAWSGGSYEQYF
DNA: TGTGCTTGGTCCGGCGGCTCCTACGAGCAGTACTTC
size: -
D: -
J: TRBJ2-7
V: TRBV2

CDR3: CASSLKQGRIYF
DNA: TGTGCCAGCAGCTTAAAACAGGGTAGAATATACTTC
size: many
D: -
J: TRBJ2-7
V: TRBV7-2

CDR3: CASSVVGESSYNEQFF
DNA: TGTGCCAGCAGCGTAGTTGGTGAGAGCTCCTACAATGAGCAGTTCTTC
size: -
D: -
J: TRBJ2-1
V: TRBV9

CDR3: CASSLGAGSSYEQYF
DNA: TGTGCCAGCAGCCTTGGAGCGGGAAGCTCCTACGAGCAGTACTTC
size: many
D: TRBD2
J: TRBJ2-7
V: TRBV7-6

CDR3: CASSLFGQGGYNEQFF
DNA: TGCGCCAGCAGCTTGTTTGGGCAGGGAGGGTACAATGAGCAGTTCTTC
size: many
D: TRBD2
J: TRBJ2-1
V: TRBV5-1

CDR3: CSARSRDLNTGELFF
DNA: TGCAGTGCTAGATCCCGGGACTTGAACACCGGGGAGCTGTTTTTT
size: -
D: -
J: TRBJ2-2
V: TRBV20-1

CDR3: CASSHWGAEAFF
DNA: TGTGCCAGCAGCCACTGGGGCGCTGAAGCTTTCTTT
size: -
D: -
J: TRBJ1-1
V: TRBV14

CDR3: CASSFGSAQETQYF
DNA: TGTGCCAGCAGCTTTGGGTCAGCACAAGAGACCCAGTACTTC
size: -
D: -
J: TRBJ2-5
V: TRBV7-6

CDR3: CASNLGGSYYEQYF
DNA: TGTGCCAGCAACTTGGGCGGGAGCTACTACGAGCAGTACTTC
size: few
D: TRBD2
J: TRBJ2-7
V: TRBV12-3/TRBV12-4

CDR3: CASSPNYGYTF
DNA: TGTGCCAGCTCACCAAACTATGGCTACACCTTC
size: few
D: -
J: TRBJ1-2
V: TRBV18

CDR3: CASIQTGGAYNEQFF
DNA: TGTGCCAGCATCCAGACAGGGGGCGCCTACAATGAGCAGTTCTTC
size: -
D: TRBD1
J: TRBJ2-1
V: TRBV12-3/TRBV12-4

CDR3: CASSMQESNEQFF
DNA: TGTGCCAGTAGTATGCAGGAAAGCAATGAGCAGTTCTTC
size: many
D: -
J: TRBJ2-1
V: TRBV19

CDR3: CASSLNRLNSGANVLTF
DNA: TGTGCCAGCAGCTTAAACAGACTGAACTCTGGGGCCAACGTCCTGACTTTC
size: many
D: -
J: TRBJ2-6
V: TRBV7-2

CDR3: CSVVEPRDYGYTF
DNA: TGCAGCGTTGTGGAGCCCCGGGACTATGGCTACACCTTC
size: many
D: -
J: TRBJ1-2
V: TRBV29-1

CDR3: CASSFTASGDTQYF
DNA: TGTGCCAGCAGCTTCACGGCGTCCGGAGATACGCAGTATTTT
size: -
D: -
J: TRBJ2-3
V: TRBV5-4

CDR3: CASSPQRESGELFF
DNA: TGTGCCAGCAGTCCCCAGCGGGAGTCCGGGGAGCTGTTTTTT
size: many
D: TRBD2
J: TRBJ2-2
V: TRBV2

CDR3: CASRGGNSPLHF
DNA: TGTGCCAGCAGGGGGGGGAATTCACCCCTCCACTTT
size: many
D: -
J: TRBJ1-6
V: TRBV28

CDR3: CASSFEGSAYEQYF
DNA: TGCGCCAGCAGCTTCGAGGGGTCTGCCTACGAGCAGTACTTC
size: many
D: -
J: TRBJ2-7
V: TRBV5-1

CDR3: CASSPPAGGEQFF
DNA: TGTGCCAGCAGCCCCCCCGCCGGCGGTGAGCAGTTCTTC
size: few
D: -
J: TRBJ2-1
V: TRBV9

CDR3: CASSYSAEDYEQYF
DNA: TGTGCCAGCAGTTACTCGGCGGAAGACTACGAGCAGTACTTC
size: -
D: -
J: TRBJ2-7
V: TRBV6-6

CDR3: CSASAGYTF
DNA: TGCAGTGCTAGTGCTGGCTACACCTTC
size: many
D: -
J: TRBJ1-2
V: TRBV20-1

CDR3: CASSQDFGNGNTIYF
DNA: TGTGCCAGCAGCCAAGATTTCGGGAACGGAAACACCATATATTTT
size: many
D: -
J: TRBJ1-3
V: TRBV4-2